The 30 T cell receptor beta chains presented below share a single source sample, sequenced in a study of shared clonotypes between healthy human individuals. TCRdb's copy holds only in-frame clones and misses some; the assay was immunoSEQ multiplex PCR. The profile shows about 2 million clones, over 85% of them singletons. The naive CD8 subset, CD45RO-negative cells positively selected for CCR7, excluded terminally differentiated effector memory CD45RA+ cells. The sequenced sample was naive CD8+ T cells sorted from blood. The receptor source for this set is a man between 18 and 35 years old in good health.

This chain connects TRBV11-2 to TRBJ2-5; D perhaps matches TRBD2 (6 bases). The CDR3 sequence is 14 residues long. CDR1 and CDR2 (germline): SGHAT, FQNNGV. The germline V and J ends were trimmed by 5 bases and 3 bases, with 13 bases remaining between them. This chain's CDR3 is CASSISWGEETQYF. CDR3 DNA sequence: TGTGCCAGCAGCATCTCCTGGGGGGAAGAGACCCAGTACTTC. Variable domain in full (rest from reference TRBV11-2 and TRBJ2-5): EAGVAQSPRYKIIEKRQSVAFWCNPISGHATLYWYQQILGQGPKLLIQFQNNGVVDDSQLPKDRFSAERLKGVDSTLKIQPAKLEDSAVYLCASSISWGEETQYFGPGTRLLVL.

The chain employs TRBV28 and TRBJ1-5; tentatively, D is TRBD1 (5 bases). Trimming took 0 bases from V and 5 from J, leaving 17 bases between them. CDR3 size: 17 residues. The V gene's germline CDR1 is MDHEN and CDR2 SYDVKM. The CDR3 reads CASSLWFGGRVDQPQHF. As DNA, the CDR3 is TGTGCCAGCAGTTTATGGTTCGGGGGGAGGGTCGATCAGCCCCAGCATTTT. The whole variable domain, filled in from reference TRBV28 and TRBJ1-5, reads DVKVTQSSRYLVKRTGEKVFLECVQDMDHENMFWYRQDPGLGLRLIYFSYDVKMKEKGDIPEGYSVSREKKERFSLILESASTNQTSMYLCASSLWFGGRVDQPQHFGDGTRLSIL.

The V call is TRBV7-9, the J call TRBJ2-7; no firm D call. Germline V gene data show CDR1 as SEHNR and CDR2 as FQNEAQ (reference sequence). The V end lost 4 bases, the J end lost 5 bases, and 12 bases lay between the germline ends. CDR3 length: 13 residues. DNA of the CDR3: TGTGCCAGCAGCTCCACCCACCGGGACGAGCAGTACTTC. Translated, it gives CASSSTHRDEQYF.

This chain connects TRBV28 to TRBJ2-6, with 10 bases lining up with TRBD2. In germline, CDR1 is MDHEN, CDR2 SYDVKM. CDR3 length: 19 amino acids. The trim removed 7 bases at V and 2 bases at J, leaving 14 bases unmatched. The CDR3 bases are TGTGCCAGCAATACCGATAGTGAACTAGCGGGACCTGGGGCCAACGTCCTGACTTTC. Encoded protein: CASNTDSELAGPGANVLTF.

A note on this clone: This sample includes further DNA sequences coding for the same CDR3. This chain links TRBV6-5 with TRBJ1-2; 9 nucleotides line up with TRBD1. From germline, CDR1 is MNHEY and CDR2 SVGAGI. V shed 6 bases and J 7 bases; nucleotides not matched to a gene: 6. The CDR3 has 13 residues. The CDR3, as DNA: TGTGCCAGCAGCCCTACAGGGGGCGGTGGCTACACCTTC. Residues: CASSPTGGGGYTF.

The chain joins TRBV25-1 to TRBJ1-5; unclear D gene. From germline, CDR1 is MGHDK and CDR2 SYGVNS. V lost 3 bases, J lost 0 bases, and 6 bases lay in between. The CDR3 is made up of 14 amino acids. The CDR3 nucleotides read TGTGCCAGCAGTGACCCCATTAGCAATCAGCCCCAGCATTTT. Its translation is CASSDPISNQPQHF.

The chain is built from TRBV10-2 and TRBJ2-7; 7 bases are a match to TRBD2. Losses at the gene ends were 6 bases for V and 5 bases for J; bases not matched to a gene: 10. CDR3 length: 14 amino acids. Per the germline V gene, CDR1 is WSHSY and CDR2 is SAAADI. This CDR3 is CASRGEGGLNEQYF. Here the CDR3 DNA reads TGCGCCAGCAGGGGGGAGGGAGGATTAAACGAGCAGTACTTC.

The chain couples TRBV7-9 to TRBJ2-5; TRBD1 is a possible D gene (6 bases). The CDR3 is made up of 16 amino acids. Germline V gene lookup returns CDR1 SEHNR and CDR2 FQNEAQ (reference sequence). V was trimmed by 5 bases and J by 6 bases, leaving 22 bases between them. CDR3: CASSPQIGQPKQTQYF. For the CDR3, the DNA is TGTGCCAGCAGCCCGCAGATTGGACAGCCAAAACAGACCCAGTACTTC.

The chain is built from TRBV28 and TRBJ1-1, with D perhaps TRBD1 (5 bases). Germline V CDR1 and CDR2: MDHEN, SYDVKM. The CDR3 sequence is 14 residues long. V shed 5 bases and J shed 4 bases, with 14 bases lying between them. CDR3 nucleotide sequence: TGTGCCAGCAGTCCCCCGACAGCGATCACTGAAGCTTTCTTT. This codes for CASSPPTAITEAFF.

The chain links TRBV4-3 to TRBJ2-2, with 7 bases aligning to TRBD2. Germline V gene data show CDR1 as LGHNA and CDR2 as YSLEER. The ends lost 0 bases at V and 4 bases at J; junction bases unmatched: 8. The CDR3 has 17 amino acids. This CDR3 reads CASSQERVTGGTGELFF. The CDR3 region has the DNA TGCGCCAGCAGCCAAGAGAGGGTGACGGGGGGCACCGGGGAGCTGTTTTTT.

The chain carries TRBV9 and TRBJ2-2; D might be TRBD2 (6 bases). CDR1 and CDR2 (germline): SGDLS, YYNGEE. The CDR3 covers 14 residues. The V and J ends lost 6 bases and 4 bases respectively, with 13 bases between them. The CDR3 loop is CASTGPGGTGELFF. The CDR3 nucleotides are TGTGCCAGCACGGGACCCGGGGGCACCGGGGAGCTGTTTTTT.

This chain links TRBV2 with TRBJ2-5; 10 bases align to TRBD2. Germline lookup yields CDR1 SNHLY and CDR2 FYNNEI. The junction had 4 bases not matched to a gene; V was cut back by 3 bases and J by 3 bases. The CDR3 extends over 15 amino acids. The CDR3 region has the DNA TGTGCCAGCAGTGATCCAGCGGGGGGGGAAGAGACCCAGTACTTC. This encodes CASSDPAGGEETQYF.

This chain joins TRBV4-1 and TRBJ2-1; TRBD2 agrees at 7 bases. Trimming took 4 bases from V and 0 from J; bases not matched to a gene: 21. Per germline, CDR1 MGHRA and CDR2 YSYEKL. This CDR3 has 21 amino acids. In nucleotides, the CDR3 is TGCGCCAGCAGCCCCTCGGGGGGACGGCGGCCCCCTCCAGTCTCCTACAATGAGCAGTTCTTC. Its protein is CASSPSGGRRPPPVSYNEQFF.

This clone was seen just once. The genes are TRBV4-1 and TRBJ2-7, with a possible D match to TRBD1 (6 bases). CDR3 length: 13 residues. With 4 bases removed from V and 3 bases from J, the gap between germline ends came to 10 bases. Per germline, CDR1 MGHRA and CDR2 YSYEKL. The CDR3 region is CASSRQANYEQYF. The CDR3 DNA sequence: TGCGCCAGCAGCCGACAGGCGAACTACGAGCAGTACTTC.

In its sample, this clone was seen once. This chain connects TRBV4-1 to TRBJ2-3; D gene unclear. The germline V gene has CDR1 MGHRA and CDR2 YSYEKL. The CDR3 length is 14 residues. With 1 base removed from V and 6 bases from J, the gap between germline ends came to 11 bases. CDR3 nucleotides: TGCGCCAGCAGCCAAGTATCGCAGGTGGATACGCAGTATTTT. It translates to CASSQVSQVDTQYF.

In the case of this clone: Other DNA sequences of this sample code for an identical CDR3. The rearrangement uses TRBV4-3 and TRBJ1-3, with no clear D. CDR3 size: 15 residues. Trimming removed 4 bases at V and 0 bases at J, with 10 bases between. In germline, CDR1 is LGHNA, CDR2 YSLEER. CDR3 sequence: CASSLIPSSGNTIYF. CDR3 nucleotide sequence: TGCGCCAGCAGCCTTATCCCTTCCTCTGGAAACACCATATATTTT.

This clone came up once. The chain employs TRBV28 and TRBJ2-2, with TRBD1 as a possible D gene (5 bases). This CDR3 comprises 13 residues. V dropped 7 bases and J dropped 7 bases, with 13 bases sitting between them. Germline V gene lookup returns CDR1 MDHEN and CDR2 SYDVKM. The CDR3 DNA follows: TGTGCCAGCACAGGGTTGGGGTACGGGGAGCTGTTTTTT. Translation: CASTGLGYGELFF.

The V gene is TRBV20-1, the J gene TRBJ2-1; D gene ambiguous. Deletions cut 5 bases from V and 7 bases from J, with 9 bases between. CDR1 is DFQATT, CDR2 SNEGSKA, per germline (reference sequence). The CDR3 extends over 11 amino acids. The CDR3 loop reads CSAWMANEQFF. In DNA form, the CDR3 reads TGCAGTGCTTGGATGGCGAATGAGCAGTTCTTC.

V usage is TRBV4-2 and J usage is TRBJ1-5, with D tentatively TRBD1 (6 bases). V was shortened by 2 bases and J by 3 bases, with 11 bases between the two germline ends. Germline loops: CDR1 LGHNA, CDR2 YNFKEQ. The CDR3 is made up of 15 amino acids. In DNA, the CDR3 is TGTGCCAGCAGCCAATATAGGGGGGACAATCAGCCCCAGCATTTT. Protein product: CASSQYRGDNQPQHF.

For this clone: This specimen includes other DNA sequences encoding the same CDR3. The chain is built from TRBV19 and TRBJ2-7, with D unresolved. The ends were cut back, 0 bases at V and 3 bases at J, with 9 bases in the middle. This CDR3 is 14 amino acids long. CDR1 and CDR2 (germline): LNHDA, SQIVND (reference sequence). CDR3 coding DNA: TGTGCCAGTAGTATAGATCTGGAAGACTACGAGCAGTACTTC. Translation gives CASSIDLEDYEQYF.

The chain is built from TRBV4-1 and TRBJ2-7, with 14 bases lining up with TRBD2. Trimming took 1 base from V and 3 from J; bases not matched to a gene: 5. This CDR3 has 17 residues. Germline V gives CDR1 MGHRA, CDR2 YSYEKL. CDR3 region: CASSQGTGLAGVYEQYF. The CDR3, as DNA: TGCGCCAGCAGCCAAGGAACGGGACTAGCGGGGGTCTACGAGCAGTACTTC.

This chain links TRBV4-1 with TRBJ2-5; the match to TRBD2 covers 11 bases. This CDR3 has 16 amino acids. The V gene end was trimmed by 2 bases and the J gene end by 3 bases; junction bases not matched to a gene: 5. Germline V gene lookup returns CDR1 MGHRA and CDR2 YSYEKL. The CDR3 coding sequence is TGCGCCAGCAGCCAACTAGCGGGGGGTTACAAAGAGACCCAGTACTTC. Residues: CASSQLAGGYKETQYF.

This chain uses TRBV19 with TRBJ1-2, with D perhaps TRBD1 (6 bases). V was clipped by 6 bases and J by 8 bases, with 19 bases between them. CDR1 is LNHDA, CDR2 SQIVND, per germline (reference sequence). The CDR3 runs 14 residues. CDR3 nucleotides: TGTGCCAGTAGATACCGGGACACTGCTTGGGGCTACACCTTC. This gives the protein CASRYRDTAWGYTF.

The V and J genes are TRBV4-3 and TRBJ2-7; possibly TRBD1 for D (6 bases). V was cut by 0 bases and J by 1 base, with 13 bases left in between. The CDR3 totals 16 residues. Germline V gene data show CDR1 as LGHNA and CDR2 as YSLEER. The CDR3 here is CASSQEAKGESYEQYF. The CDR3 DNA is TGCGCCAGCAGCCAAGAAGCTAAGGGGGAATCCTACGAGCAGTACTTC.

The CDR3 region has the DNA TGTGCCAGCAGCCCGCAAGGGACCGGGACGAACCGGGACTATGGCTACACCTTC. Encoded protein: CASSPQGTGTNRDYGYTF. V and J are TRBV28 and TRBJ1-2; possible D gene TRBD1, 5 bases. Germline V CDR1 and CDR2: MDHEN, SYDVKM. V was pared by 6 bases and J by 3 bases, with 26 bases between. The CDR3 runs to 18 residues.

The J gene is TRBJ2-7, the V gene TRBV12-2; TRBD2, as called in the table, went unchecked against the DNA. TRBV12-2 is annotated as a pseudogene. This CDR3 spans 21 amino acids. The CDR3 here is CASRLEVAWRAYWEASYEQYF. Written as DNA, the CDR3 is TGTGCAAGTCGCTTAGAGGTAGCTTGGAGGGCGTACTGGGAAGCTTCCTACGAGCAGTACTTC.

The V gene is TRBV5-1, the J gene TRBJ1-1; possible D gene TRBD1, 6 bases. There are 13 residues in the CDR3. V gave up 2 bases and J gave up 3 bases, with 8 bases separating them. Germline CDR1 SGHRS, CDR2 YFSETQ. The CDR3 is CASSFNRDTEAFF. The CDR3 nucleotides are TGCGCCAGCAGCTTCAACAGGGACACTGAAGCTTTCTTT.

The genes are TRBV4-3 and TRBJ1-2, with D uncertain. Germline-derived CDR1 and CDR2 are LGHNA and YSLEER. Trimming shortened V by 1 base and J by 0 bases, and 9 bases separated the two germline ends. The CDR3 is 15 amino acids. CDR3 in amino acids: CASSQGRNPNYGYTF. The CDR3 DNA reads as TGCGCCAGCAGCCAAGGACGGAATCCTAACTATGGCTACACCTTC.

With regard to this clone: Other DNA sequences within the sample encode an identical CDR3. The chain couples TRBV7-8 to TRBJ1-1; 7 bases line up with TRBD1. Germline-derived CDR1 and CDR2 are SGHVS and FQNEAQ. The ends lost 5 bases at V and 4 bases at J; junction bases unmatched: 4. The CDR3 loop spans 13 amino acids. CDR3 sequence: CASSLGTVTEAFF. The CDR3 bases are TGTGCCAGCAGCCTGGGGACAGTCACTGAAGCTTTCTTT.

The chain uses TRBV7-9 and TRBJ2-2, with 10 bases aligning to TRBD1. V shed 1 base, J shed 3 bases, and the junction held 8 bases outside the gene matches. The CDR3 spans 18 residues. The germline gives CDR1 SEHNR, CDR2 FQNEAQ (reference sequence). DNA for the CDR3: TGTGCCAGCAGCTTAGTGCCCGGACAGGGGGAGGACACCGGGGAGCTGTTTTTT. This codes for CASSLVPGQGEDTGELFF.